Following are 27 T cell receptor beta chains from one sample sequenced in a study of PD-1 blockade in classical Hodgkin lymphoma. Data came from immunoSEQ multiplex PCR; TCRdb stores just in-frame clones and leaves some out. This sample has about 62,000 clones, with around 89% found just once. Patients all relapsed after autologous stem cell transplantation, and there was variation in brentuximab vedotin exposure. This sample comprised peripheral blood mononuclear cells (PBMCs), obtained at baseline. These receptor sequences come from a human donor with classical Hodgkin lymphoma.

The chain is built from TRBV19 and TRBJ1-5; TRBD1 aligns across 8 bases. V was pared by 6 bases and J by 4 bases, with 11 bases of the junction left unmatched. This CDR3 comprises 16 residues. The germline CDR1 and CDR2 sequences are LNHDA and SQIVND (reference sequence). The CDR3 DNA is TGTGCCAGTAGAAACCCTGACAGGGGAGAGAATCAGCCCCAGCATTTT. Protein: CASRNPDRGENQPQHF.

This rearrangement joins TRBV4-2 to TRBJ2-3; 8 bases align to TRBD2. CDR3 length: 16 residues. The V and J ends lost 4 bases and 2 bases, in that order; junction bases with no gene match: 8. Germline-derived CDR1 and CDR2 are LGHNA and YNFKEQ. CDR3 in DNA: TGTGCCAGCAGCCGCCTTAGCGGGGACCCCACAGATACGCAGTATTTT. Its protein is CASSRLSGDPTDTQYF.

CDR3 coding DNA: TGTGCCAGCAGTTGTCCTCGGGGGGGGGAAAAACTGTTTTTT. The encoded protein is CASSCPRGGEKLFF. This chain connects TRBV27 to TRBJ1-4; possible D gene TRBD1, 5 bases. Germline lookup yields CDR1 MNHEY and CDR2 SMNVEV (reference sequence). The CDR3 is 14 residues long. The V and J ends lost 4 bases and 8 bases respectively, with 14 bases between them.

J is TRBJ1-1 and V is TRBV6-6; unclear D gene. The V gene lost 2 bases and the J gene lost 1 base, with 8 bases spanning the gap. Germline CDR1 reads MNHNY; CDR2 reads SVGAGI (reference sequence). The length of the CDR3 is 14 residues. In DNA, the CDR3 is TGTGCCAGCAGTTACGCAGGTTCGAACACTGAAGCTTTCTTT. Its protein product is CASSYAGSNTEAFF.

The gene calls are TRBV7-9 and TRBJ2-7, with TRBD1 identical over 7 bases. This CDR3 has 15 residues. V shed 5 bases, J shed 6 bases, and the junction held 13 bases outside the gene matches. The germline CDR1 and CDR2 sequences are SEHNR and FQNEAQ (reference sequence). The CDR3 loop reads CASSRFDRAQGEQYF. For the CDR3, the DNA is TGTGCCAGCAGCCGATTTGACAGGGCCCAGGGCGAGCAGTACTTC.

This chain joins TRBV7-9 and TRBJ2-5; a weak D match, TRBD1 (6 bases). The J call may be incorrect, as the DNA end agrees better with TRBJ2-7. Germline assignment: CDR1 SEHNR and CDR2 FQNEAQ (reference sequence). This CDR3 spans 14 amino acids. The CDR3 here is CASSLERDTYEQYF. CDR3 sequence (DNA): TGTGCCAGCAGCTTAGAACGGGACACCTACGAGCAGTACTTC.

The J gene is TRBJ1-1, the V gene TRBV12-5; 9 bases agree with TRBD1. The CDR3 covers 15 residues. J lost 1 base, V lost 6 bases, and 6 bases had no gene match. CDR1 and CDR2 from the germline V gene are LGHNT and FRNRAP. The CDR3 loop reads CASGYRDRENTEAFF. The CDR3 nucleotides are TGTGCTAGTGGGTACCGGGACAGGGAGAACACTGAAGCTTTCTTT.

The chain recombines TRBV29-1 with TRBJ1-2; no clear D gene. Germline-derived CDR1 and CDR2 are SQVTM and ANQGSEA. This CDR3 is built from 13 residues. Trimming took off 6 bases at V and 2 bases at J, with 13 bases between the two ends. The CDR3 loop reads CSVGLSQNYGYTF. The CDR3 bases are TGCAGCGTGGGTCTTTCTCAAAACTATGGCTACACCTTC.

The rearrangement links TRBV7-9 to TRBJ1-6, with TRBD1 as a possible D gene (5 bases). Germline CDR1 reads SEHNR; CDR2 reads FQNEAQ (reference sequence). V was cut by 5 bases and J by 5 bases, with 19 bases left in between. The CDR3 has 17 amino acids. The CDR3 sequence: CASSGDREVHNNSPLHF. The CDR3 nucleotides read TGTGCCAGCAGCGGAGACAGAGAAGTCCACAATAATTCACCCCTCCACTTT.

The DNA for the CDR3 is TGTGCCAGTACCGGGAGCAGGGGCAATAATTCACCCCTCCACTTT. Amino acid sequence: CASTGSRGNNSPLHF. J is TRBJ1-6 and V is TRBV19, with D perhaps TRBD1 (6 bases). CDR1 and CDR2 from the germline V gene are LNHDA and SQIVND (reference sequence). V was cut by 7 bases and J by 5 bases, with 15 bases left in between. The CDR3 length is 15 residues.

J is TRBJ2-3 and V is TRBV4-3; 9 nucleotides line up with TRBD2. This CDR3 comprises 18 residues. With V trimmed by 1 base and J by 2 bases, 10 bases remained unmatched. Looked up from germline, CDR1 is LGHNA and CDR2 is YSLEER. CDR3 bases: TGCGCCAGCAGCCAAGGAGGGGGCGGGGGGGCCAACACAGATACGCAGTATTTT. As protein: CASSQGGGGGANTDTQYF.

The genes are TRBV18 and TRBJ1-6, with D maybe TRBD1 (5 bases). In germline, CDR1 is KGHSH, CDR2 LQKENI. The V gene lost 5 bases and the J gene lost 10 bases, with 9 bases spanning the gap. The CDR3 sequence is 12 residues long. The CDR3 sequence: CASSTGESPLHF. CDR3 DNA sequence: TGTGCCAGCTCAACGGGGGAATCACCCCTCCACTTT. Together with reference TRBV18 and TRBJ1-6, the CDR3 gives the full variable domain: NAGVMQNPRHLVRRRGQEARLRCSPMKGHSHVYWYRQLPEEGLKFMVYLQKENIIDESGMPKERFSAEFPKEGPSILRIQQVVRGDSAAYFCASSTGESPLHFGNGTRLTVT.

This clone was found a few times. A read error may produce the germline difference seen at one junction end. The CDR3 nucleotides read TGCGCCAGCAGTGAGTCGCCAGGGAATAGCAATCAGCCCCAGCATTTT. This codes for CASSESPGNSNQPQHF. This sequence joins TRBV10-3 and TRBJ1-5, with D perhaps matching TRBD1 (5 bases). The V gene's germline CDR1 is ENHRY and CDR2 SYGVKD. This CDR3 is built from 16 residues.

Only one count was recorded for this clone. The chain uses TRBV2 and TRBJ1-1; D possibly corresponds to TRBD1 (6 bases). Germline V gives CDR1 SNHLY, CDR2 FYNNEI. Trimming cost V 7 bases and J 0 bases, with 12 bases left between them. The CDR3 covers 14 residues. CDR3 sequence reads: CASNPGTLNTEAFF. CDR3 in DNA: TGTGCCAGCAACCCGGGGACATTGAACACTGAAGCTTTCTTT.

The rearrangement uses TRBV7-2 and TRBJ2-7, with D perhaps assigned TRBD1 or TRBD2 (6 bases each). Trimming shortened V by 1 base and J by 0 bases, and 10 bases separated the two germline ends. Per the germline V gene, CDR1 is SGHTA and CDR2 is FQGNSA. The CDR3 runs 15 residues. CDR3 region: CASSLVGGLSYEQYF. The DNA of the CDR3 is TGTGCCAGCAGCTTAGTCGGGGGCCTCTCCTACGAGCAGTACTTC. The variable domain in full, completed from reference TRBV7-2 and TRBJ2-7, reads GAGVSQSPSNKVTEKGKDVELRCDPISGHTALYWYRQSLGQGLEFLIYFQGNSAPDKSGLPSDRFSAERTGGSVSTLTIQRTQQEDSAVYLCASSLVGGLSYEQYFGPGTRLTVT.

This clone has only a few counts. The rearrangement joins TRBV11-3 to TRBJ2-1; D perhaps matches TRBD2 (5 bases). CDR1 and CDR2 (germline): SGHNT, YENEEA. This CDR3 spans 13 amino acids. Trimming cost V 5 bases and J 2 bases, with 7 bases left between them. Written as DNA, the CDR3 is TGTGCCAGCAGCAGGGAGACCTACAATGAGCAGTTCTTC. Protein sequence: CASSRETYNEQFF.

This chain connects TRBV4-2 to TRBJ1-1; unclear D gene. Trimming took 1 base from V and 10 from J, leaving 13 bases between them. The CDR3 is made up of 13 amino acids. The germline gives CDR1 LGHNA, CDR2 YNFKEQ. The CDR3 DNA follows: TGTGCCAGCAGCCAAGCGGGAGGGAGGGCAGCTTTCTTT. Protein sequence: CASSQAGGRAAFF.

The rearrangement joins TRBV7-2 to TRBJ2-2; 10 bases match TRBD2. Germline trimming cut 2 bases from V and 5 bases from J; bases unmatched to any gene: 5. This CDR3 has 16 residues. Germline-derived CDR1 and CDR2 are SGHTA and FQGNSA. The CDR3 spells CASSLSGGAGTGELFF. The CDR3 DNA reads TGTGCCAGCAGCTTAAGCGGGGGGGCCGGTACCGGGGAGCTGTTTTTT.

This clone came up once. V usage is TRBV5-6 and J usage is TRBJ1-3; D not certain. V was clipped by 3 bases and J by 4 bases, with 5 bases between them. The CDR3 covers 12 residues. From germline, CDR1 is SGHDT and CDR2 YYEEEE. This chain's CDR3 is CASSSGGNTIYF. The CDR3 DNA sequence: TGTGCCAGCAGCTCCGGGGGAAACACCATATATTTT.

The chain combines TRBV6-1 with TRBJ2-1; D is possibly TRBD2 (7 bases). The CDR3 length is 17 residues. Trimming stripped 0 bases from V and 12 bases from J, with 24 bases between. Germline CDR1 is MNHNS and CDR2 is SASEGT. For the CDR3, the DNA is TGTGCCAGCAGTGAAGCAGTCGGGGGAGGGGGGTCGCTAGGGCAGTTCTTC. Translating gives CASSEAVGGGGSLGQFF.

V gene TRBV5-4 combines with J gene TRBJ2-5; 7 nucleotides line up with TRBD2. The CDR3 has 13 residues. Germline V gene data show CDR1 as SGHNT and CDR2 as YYREEE (reference sequence). V was pared by 4 bases and J by 5 bases, with 5 bases of the junction left unmatched. DNA for the CDR3: TGTGCCAGCAGCAGGGGACTATGGGAGACCCAGTACTTC. Encoded protein: CASSRGLWETQYF. Based on the CDR3 plus reference TRBV5-4 and TRBJ2-5, the full variable domain is ETGVTQSPTHLIKTRGQQVTLRCSSQSGHNTVSWYQQALGQGPQFIFQYYREEENGRGNFPPRFSGLQFPNYSSELNVNALELDDSALYLCASSRGLWETQYFGPGTRLLVL.

The V gene is TRBV6-1, the J gene TRBJ2-5, with D possibly called TRBD1 or TRBD2 (6 bases each). V lost 4 bases and J lost 5, with 11 bases in between. The CDR3 has 13 residues. Germline V CDR1 and CDR2: MNHNS, SASEGT. CDR3 sequence reads: CASSGGARETQYF. CDR3 in DNA: TGTGCCAGCAGTGGGGGGGCCCGGGAGACCCAGTACTTC.

This clone was seen once. This chain links TRBV6-6 with TRBJ2-5; the D is unclear. The germline V gene encodes CDR1 MNHNY and CDR2 SVGAGI (reference sequence). V lost 4 bases, J lost 3 bases, and 6 bases lay in between. The CDR3 consists of 12 residues. The CDR3 region is CASSFSEETQYF. DNA of the CDR3: TGTGCCAGCAGTTTTTCCGAAGAGACCCAGTACTTC.

DNA for the CDR3: TGTGCCAGCAGCTTAGGCCGGTGGGACAATTATAATTCACCCCTCCACTTT. Translating it yields CASSLGRWDNYNSPLHF. The chain recombines TRBV7-3 with TRBJ1-6; D might be TRBD1 (6 bases). The CDR3 covers 17 residues. Between the trimmed V and J ends, which lost 2 bases and 4 bases, there was a span of 15 bases. Per the germline V gene, CDR1 is SGHTA and CDR2 is FQGTGA. Full variable domain (remainder filled in from reference TRBV7-3 and TRBJ1-6): GAGVSQTPSNKVTEKGKYVELRCDPISGHTALYWYRQSLGQGPEFLIYFQGTGAADDSGLPNDRFFAVRPEGSVSTLKIQRTERGDSAVYLCASSLGRWDNYNSPLHFGNGTRLTVT.

Only one count was recorded for this clone. The chain recombines TRBV29-1 with TRBJ2-7; D perhaps matches TRBD2 (6 bases). V was pared by 4 bases and J by 0 bases, with 7 bases between. In germline, CDR1 is SQVTM, CDR2 ANQGSEA. The CDR3 length is 12 residues. The CDR3 spells CSVGGGSYEQYF. CDR3 coding DNA: TGCAGCGTTGGGGGAGGCTCCTACGAGCAGTACTTC.

The gene calls are TRBV28 and TRBJ1-4; D not resolved. The CDR3 is 11 amino acids. V was shortened by 5 bases and J by 8 bases, with 6 bases between the two germline ends. The germline CDR1 and CDR2 sequences are MDHEN and SYDVKM. The CDR3 spells CASSLREKLFF. DNA for the CDR3: TGTGCCAGCAGTCTCCGCGAAAAACTGTTTTTT.

This clone was seen a handful of times. The V and J genes are TRBV7-3 and TRBJ1-6, with D tentatively TRBD1 (5 bases). Per the germline V gene, CDR1 is SGHTA and CDR2 is FQGTGA. The CDR3 totals 15 residues. V gave up 5 bases and J gave up 0 bases, with 8 bases separating them. DNA of the CDR3: TGTGCCAGCAGCACCGACAGCTCCTATAATTCACCCCTCCACTTT. Amino acid sequence: CASSTDSSYNSPLHF.